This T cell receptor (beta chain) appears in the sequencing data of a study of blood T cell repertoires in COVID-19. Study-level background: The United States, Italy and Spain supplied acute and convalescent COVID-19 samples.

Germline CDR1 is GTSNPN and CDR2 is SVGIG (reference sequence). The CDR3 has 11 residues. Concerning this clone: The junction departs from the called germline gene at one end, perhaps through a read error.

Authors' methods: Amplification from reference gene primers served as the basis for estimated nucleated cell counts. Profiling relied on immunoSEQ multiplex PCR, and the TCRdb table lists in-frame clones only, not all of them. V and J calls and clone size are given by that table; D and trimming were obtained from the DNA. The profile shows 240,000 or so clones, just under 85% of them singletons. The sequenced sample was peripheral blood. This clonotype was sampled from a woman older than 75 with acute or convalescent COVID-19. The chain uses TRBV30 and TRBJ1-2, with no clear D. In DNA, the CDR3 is TGTGCCTGGACCCCGGGTCACGGCCGCGCCTTC. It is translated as CAWTPGHGRAF.